This entry lists 4 T cell receptor beta chains sequenced from one sample in a study of identical twins. TCRdb independently ran MiXCR on the 5' RACE reads; one entry per CDR3 protein. Altogether approximately 1.8 million distinct CDR3 sequences are present, 32% being singletons, with the ten largest covering about 0.27%. Sequenced: cord blood. The receptor source for this set is a newborn girl in good health.

This clonotype was counted between two and nine times. The chain links TRBV5-1 to TRBJ1-5; D may be TRBD1 (5 bases). The CDR3 consists of 14 residues. Trimming cost V 4 bases and J 3 bases, with 11 bases left between them. CDR1 SGHRS and CDR2 YFSETQ come from the germline V gene. CDR3 loop: CASSPDSPNQPQHF. The CDR3, as DNA: TGCGCCAGCAGCCCTGACAGCCCCAATCAGCCCCAGCATTTT.

The chain links TRBV11-2 to TRBJ2-3, with 7 positions matching TRBD2. CDR1 SGHAT and CDR2 FQNNGV come from the germline V gene. V was clipped by 5 bases and J by 3 bases; unmatched bases: 11. CDR3 length: 16 residues. CDR3 protein: CASSSLRTRRTDTQYF. The CDR3 region has the DNA TGTGCCAGCAGCAGTCTCCGGACTAGAAGGACAGATACGCAGTATTTT.

The chain recombines TRBV6-5 with TRBJ2-1, with 8 bases that match TRBD1. This CDR3 has 15 amino acids. From germline, CDR1 is MNHEY and CDR2 SVGAGI. Trimming cost V 4 bases and J 3 bases; bases outside gene matches: 5. The CDR3 here is CASSSTGGNYNEQFF. DNA of the CDR3: TGTGCCAGCAGTTCCACAGGGGGTAACTACAATGAGCAGTTCTTC.

This CDR3 is CASRPTEAPSGNTIYF. The CDR3 region has the DNA TGTGCCAGCAGGCCGACAGAGGCCCCCTCTGGAAACACCATATATTTT. The chain recombines TRBV6-5 with TRBJ1-3; maybe TRBD1 (5 bases). The V gene lost 6 bases and the J gene lost 0 bases, with 15 bases spanning the gap. In germline, CDR1 is MNHEY, CDR2 SVGAGI. The CDR3 has 16 amino acids.